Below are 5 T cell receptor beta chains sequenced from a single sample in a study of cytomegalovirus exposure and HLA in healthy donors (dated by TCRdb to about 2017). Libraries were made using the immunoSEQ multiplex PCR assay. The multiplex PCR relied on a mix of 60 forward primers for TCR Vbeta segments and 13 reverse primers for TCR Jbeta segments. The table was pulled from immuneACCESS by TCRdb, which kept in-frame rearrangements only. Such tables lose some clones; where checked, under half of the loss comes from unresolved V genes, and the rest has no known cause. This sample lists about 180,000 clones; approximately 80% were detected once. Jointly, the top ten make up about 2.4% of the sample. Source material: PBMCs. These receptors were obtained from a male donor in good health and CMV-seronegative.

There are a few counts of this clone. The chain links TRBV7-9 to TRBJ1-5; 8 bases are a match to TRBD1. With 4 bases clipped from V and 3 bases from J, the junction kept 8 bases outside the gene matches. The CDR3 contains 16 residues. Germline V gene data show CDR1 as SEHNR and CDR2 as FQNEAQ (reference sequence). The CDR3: CASSSIGQGANQPQHF. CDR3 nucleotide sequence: TGTGCCAGCAGCTCAATAGGACAGGGTGCCAATCAGCCCCAGCATTTT.

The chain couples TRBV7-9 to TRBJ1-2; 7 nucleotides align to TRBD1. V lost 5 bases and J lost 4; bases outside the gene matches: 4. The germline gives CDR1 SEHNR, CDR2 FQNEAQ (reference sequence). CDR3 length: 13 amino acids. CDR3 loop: CASSVQGSYGYTF. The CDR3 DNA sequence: TGTGCCAGCAGCGTACAGGGGAGCTATGGCTACACCTTC.

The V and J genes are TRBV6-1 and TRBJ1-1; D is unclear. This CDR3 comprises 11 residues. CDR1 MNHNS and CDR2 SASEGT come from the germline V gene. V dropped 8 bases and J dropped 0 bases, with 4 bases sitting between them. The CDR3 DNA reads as TGTGCCAGCCTTATGAACACTGAAGCTTTCTTT. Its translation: CASLMNTEAFF.

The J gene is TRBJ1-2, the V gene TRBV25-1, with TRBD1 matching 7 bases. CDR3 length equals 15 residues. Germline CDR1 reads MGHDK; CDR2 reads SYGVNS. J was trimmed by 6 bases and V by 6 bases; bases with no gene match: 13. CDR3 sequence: CASRSYRGSADGYTF. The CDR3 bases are TGTGCCAGCAGAAGTTACAGGGGATCGGCGGATGGCTACACCTTC.

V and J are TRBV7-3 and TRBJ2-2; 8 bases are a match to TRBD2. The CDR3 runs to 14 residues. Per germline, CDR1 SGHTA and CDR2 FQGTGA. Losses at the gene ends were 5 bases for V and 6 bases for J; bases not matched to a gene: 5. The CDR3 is CASSPGGPPGELFF. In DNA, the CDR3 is TGTGCCAGCAGCCCGGGGGGGCCTCCCGGGGAGCTGTTTTTT.